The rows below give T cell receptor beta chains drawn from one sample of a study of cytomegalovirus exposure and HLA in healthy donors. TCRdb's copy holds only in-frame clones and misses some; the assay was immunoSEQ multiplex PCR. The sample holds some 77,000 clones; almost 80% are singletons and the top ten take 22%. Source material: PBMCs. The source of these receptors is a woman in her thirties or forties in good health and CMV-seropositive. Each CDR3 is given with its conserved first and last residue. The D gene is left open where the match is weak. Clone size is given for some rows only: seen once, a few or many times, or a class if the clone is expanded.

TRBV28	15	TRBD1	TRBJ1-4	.	TGTGCCAGCAACAGGGGCAGTGCAACTAATGAAAAACTGTTTTTT	CASNRGSATNEKLFF
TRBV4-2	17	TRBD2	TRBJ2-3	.	TGTGCCAGCAGCCAAGATAGGGGACTAGCGCCCACAGATACGCAGTATTTT	CASSQDRGLAPTDTQYF
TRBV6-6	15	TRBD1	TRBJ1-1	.	TGTGCCAGCAGGCCCCGACAGGGCCTGAACACTGAAGCTTTCTTT	CASRPRQGLNTEAFF
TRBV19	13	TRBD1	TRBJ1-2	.	TGTGCCACCCGCCAAACAGGGGCGCATGGCTACACCTTC	CATRQTGAHGYTF
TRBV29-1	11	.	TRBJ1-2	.	TGCAGCGTTGGACAGGCTGATGGCTACACCTTC	CSVGQADGYTF
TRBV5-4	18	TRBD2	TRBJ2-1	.	TGTGCCAGCAGCTCATTCGCCCAACTAGCGGGAGTTTACAATGAGCAGTTCTTC	CASSSFAQLAGVYNEQFF
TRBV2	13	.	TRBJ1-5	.	TGTGCCAGCGGGGGGACCCTCAATCAGCCCCAGCATTTT	CASGGTLNQPQHF
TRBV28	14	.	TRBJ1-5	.	TGTGCCAGCAGTCCCCAGGGAGGTTCATTGTTCCAGCATTTT	CASSPQGGSLFQHF
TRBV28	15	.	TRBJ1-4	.	TGTGCCAGCGGAGCATCAGGGGCCGGTGGTGAAAAACTGTTTTTT	CASGASGAGGEKLFF
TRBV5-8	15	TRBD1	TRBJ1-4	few	TGTGCCAGCAGCTTGGGACAGGGTGCGAATGAAAAACTGTTTTTT	CASSLGQGANEKLFF
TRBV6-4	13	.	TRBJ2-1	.	TGTGCCAGCAGTGAAGCTAGCAGCCATGAGCAGTTCTTC	CASSEASSHEQFF
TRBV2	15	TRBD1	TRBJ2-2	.	TGTGCCAGCAGTAGACAGGGGGGCAACACCGGGGAGCTGTTTTTT	CASSRQGGNTGELFF
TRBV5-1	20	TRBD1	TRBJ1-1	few	TGCGCCAGCAGCTTGGCTAGAATCCCGGGACAGGGGGAACTGGGCACTGAAGCTTTCTTT	CASSLARIPGQGELGTEAFF
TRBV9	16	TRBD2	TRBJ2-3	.	TGTGCCAGCAGCGGCGGGACTAGCGGTCTCACAGATACGCAGTATTTT	CASSGGTSGLTDTQYF
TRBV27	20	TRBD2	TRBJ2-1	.	TGTGCCAGCAGTCCAAGACTAGCGGGGGGGCTTTCGTCCGGCTACAATGAGCAGTTCTTC	CASSPRLAGGLSSGYNEQFF
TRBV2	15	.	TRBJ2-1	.	TGTGCCAGCAGTGAACTGGGCGGGACCCCAGGAGAGCAGTTCTTC	CASSELGGTPGEQFF
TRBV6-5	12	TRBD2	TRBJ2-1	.	TGTGCCAGCAACGCTCTAGCGGGCGTTCCGTTCTTC	CASNALAGVPFF
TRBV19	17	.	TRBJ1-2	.	TGTGCCAGTACCCCTGGAGGAGCGTGGCCCGCGGGTTATGGCTACACCTTC	CASTPGGAWPAGYGYTF
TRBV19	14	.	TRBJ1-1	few	TGTGCCAGTAGTATTCAGGGGTTCGGCACTGAAGCTTTCTTT	CASSIQGFGTEAFF
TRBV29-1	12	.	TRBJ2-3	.	TGCAGCGTTGATGAGGGGGCAGATACGCAGTATTTT	CSVDEGADTQYF
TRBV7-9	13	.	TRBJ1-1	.	TGTGCCAGCAGCTTAGACAGGAACACTGAAGCTTTCTTT	CASSLDRNTEAFF
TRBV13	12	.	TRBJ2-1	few	TGTGCCAGCAGCCTGACTTTTAATGAGCAGTTCTTC	CASSLTFNEQFF
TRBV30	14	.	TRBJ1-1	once	TGTGCCTGGAGTGATGCGGGCACAGACACTGAAGCTTTCTTT	CAWSDAGTDTEAFF
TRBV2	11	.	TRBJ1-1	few	TGTGCCAGCAGTCGCAGGGTTGAAGCTTTCTTT	CASSRRVEAFF
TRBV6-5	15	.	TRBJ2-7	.	TGTGCCAGCAGTTACGGAGGTCTTGGAGCCTACGAGCAGTACTTC	CASSYGGLGAYEQYF
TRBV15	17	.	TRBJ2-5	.	TGTGCCACCAGCAGAGGGGTAACGGGGGGCAAACAAGAGACCCAGTACTTC	CATSRGVTGGKQETQYF
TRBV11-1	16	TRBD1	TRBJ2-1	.	TGTGCCAGCAGCTTAGGGACAGGGGGCTCCTACAATGAGCAGTTCTTC	CASSLGTGGSYNEQFF
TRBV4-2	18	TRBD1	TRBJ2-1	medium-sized	TGTGCCAGCAGCCAAGAAATTCTGGCGGGGACAGGGGGAAATGAGCAGTTCTTC	CASSQEILAGTGGNEQFF
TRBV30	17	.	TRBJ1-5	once	TGTGCCTGGAGTGTATGGAGGGGCGGGGATAGCAATCAGCCCCAGCATTTT	CAWSVWRGGDSNQPQHF
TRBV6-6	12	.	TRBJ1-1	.	TGTGCCAGCAGTTACGGGCACACTGAAGCTTTCTTT	CASSYGHTEAFF
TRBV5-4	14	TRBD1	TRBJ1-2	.	TGTGCCAGCAGCTCGGACAGGGGTAACTATGGCTACACCTTC	CASSSDRGNYGYTF
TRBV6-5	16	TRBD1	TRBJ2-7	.	TGTGCCAGCAGTTACTCTAGACCGGGACAGGGGCACGAGCAGTACTTC	CASSYSRPGQGHEQYF